These 9 T cell receptor beta chains were sequenced from one sample in a study of shared clonotypes between healthy human individuals. Clones were sequenced by immunoSEQ multiplex PCR, and TCRdb holds only the in-frame ones, with some missing. Of over a million clones listed, more than 95% are singletons. Material for sequencing was naive CD4+ T cells sorted from blood. Sample subset: CD45RA+ positively selected. These receptors all stem from a young man in good health.

This clone was recorded once. This sample includes further DNA sequences coding for the same CDR3. The chain recombines TRBV18 with TRBJ2-5; 8 bases map to TRBD2. V lost 0 bases to trimming and J lost 5 bases; unmatched junction nucleotides: 5. From germline, CDR1 is KGHSH and CDR2 LQKENI. This CDR3 has 15 residues. The CDR3 coding sequence is TGTGCCAGCTCACCACCGTCGTCGGGAGGGGAGACCCAGTACTTC. This encodes CASSPPSSGGETQYF.

This rearrangement joins TRBV19 to TRBJ2-5; 9 bases match TRBD2. The CDR3 totals 14 residues. J gave up 6 bases and V 3 bases, and 5 bases lay outside the gene matches. The germline CDR1 and CDR2 sequences are LNHDA and SQIVND (reference sequence). The CDR3 loop reads CASSIAGGEKTQYF. The CDR3 nucleotides are TGTGCCAGTAGTATTGCGGGAGGGGAAAAGACCCAGTACTTC.

DNA of the CDR3: TGTGCCAGCAGTGGCCCACCGGGGGTAGGCTTCTACAATGAGCAGTTCTTC. Its translation is CASSGPPGVGFYNEQFF. This rearrangement joins TRBV6-1 to TRBJ2-1, with D perhaps matching TRBD2 (6 bases). The CDR3 is 17 amino acids. Looked up from germline, CDR1 is MNHNS and CDR2 is SASEGT. V dropped 4 bases and J dropped 3 bases, with 19 bases sitting between them.

Comments on this clone: Other DNA sequences in this specimen translate into the identical CDR3. V gene TRBV6-1 combines with J gene TRBJ1-1; tentative D call: TRBD1 (5 bases). Germline V gene data show CDR1 as MNHNS and CDR2 as SASEGT. CDR3 length: 14 amino acids. V was cut by 6 bases and J by 0 bases, with 11 bases left in between. The CDR3, as DNA: TGTGCCAGCAGCGAACCAGGGATGAACACTGAAGCTTTCTTT. Residues: CASSEPGMNTEAFF.

The gene calls are TRBV6-1 and TRBJ1-1; D may be TRBD1 (5 bases). The V and J ends lost 8 bases and 1 base respectively, with 11 bases between them. The CDR3 is 13 amino acids. Germline lookup yields CDR1 MNHNS and CDR2 SASEGT. CDR3 bases: TGTGCCAGCGACAGATACTCGAACACTGAAGCTTTCTTT. Its translation is CASDRYSNTEAFF.

The chain uses TRBV5-1 and TRBJ2-1; 11 nucleotides agree with TRBD2. In germline, CDR1 is SGHRS, CDR2 YFSETQ. Losses at the gene ends were 4 bases for V and 7 bases for J; bases not matched to a gene: 10. The length of the CDR3 is 16 residues. CDR3 region: CASSELLAGVSNEQFF. The DNA for the CDR3 is TGCGCCAGCAGCGAACTACTAGCGGGAGTTTCGAATGAGCAGTTCTTC.

The chain combines TRBV6-1 with TRBJ1-2; D may be TRBD1 (5 bases). The germline gives CDR1 MNHNS, CDR2 SASEGT. V was clipped by 0 bases and J by 5 bases, with 10 bases between them. This CDR3 comprises 14 residues. CDR3 protein: CASSEARAGYGYTF. The CDR3 DNA follows: TGTGCCAGCAGTGAAGCCCGGGCAGGGTATGGCTACACCTTC.

This chain uses TRBV28 with TRBJ2-4; TRBD1 might be the D (6 bases). The CDR3 spans 14 residues. Germline CDR1 and CDR2: MDHEN and SYDVKM. Trimming stripped 5 bases from V and 9 bases from J, with 17 bases between. CDR3 in DNA: TGTGCCAGCAGTCCAGGACAGCAGCGGTCCATTCAGTACTTC. Translated, it gives CASSPGQQRSIQYF.

This sequence joins TRBV9 and TRBJ2-7; weak D call: TRBD2 (6 bases). Germline CDR1 reads SGDLS; CDR2 reads YYNGEE. V shed 0 bases and J shed 6 bases, with 13 bases lying between them. The CDR3 runs to 14 residues. This chain's CDR3 is CASSVASVEGEQYF. The CDR3, as DNA: TGTGCCAGCAGCGTAGCTTCGGTGGAGGGCGAGCAGTACTTC.